A single sample gave rise to the 24 T cell receptor beta chains below, sequenced in a study of regulatory T cells in long-lasting Graves disease. The time point: newly diagnosed GD, antithyroid drugs for less than 3 months. Extracted RNA from PBMCs served as the source of the TCR library. Arm-PCR of CDR3 regions and iRepertoire HTBI primers were the basis on which TCR beta libraries were built. From the multiplex PCR reads, TCRdb called clonotypes with MiXCR, one entry per CDR3 protein. This sample has hundreds of thousands of distinct CDR3 sequences, with roughly 15% found just once. The same data also went into a second study, on T cells in Graves' hyperthyroidism and ophthalmopathy.

Sample: peripheral blood mononuclear cells (PBMCs), taken at new diagnosis, from a patient treated with antithyroid drugs. Every receptor here comes from a woman between 35 and 50 years old with Graves disease.

Notes on this clonotype: This may come from a read error, since a much larger clone is one base off. V and J are TRBV5-1 and TRBJ2-7; D not resolved. Trimming removed 0 bases at V and 1 base at J, with 11 bases between. CDR1 SGHRS and CDR2 YFSETQ come from the germline V gene. CDR3 size: 15 residues. In nucleotides, the CDR3 is TGCGCCAGCAGCTTGGGAGAGGACGGGTCCTACGAGCAGTACTTC. Residues: CASSLGEDGSYEQYF.

In its sample, this clonotype was seen a few times. V is TRBV10-2 and J is TRBJ2-2; TRBD1 aligns across 9 bases. CDR3 length: 14 residues. From germline, CDR1 is WSHSY and CDR2 SAAADI. V shed 6 bases and J 5 bases; nucleotides not matched to a gene: 4. The CDR3 coding sequence is TGCGCCAGCAGAGGGACAGGGTGGACCGGGGAGCTGTTTTTT. This sequence encodes CASRGTGWTGELFF.

This clonotype was seen only once. A read error may be the cause here, since a much bigger clone is one base away. The missing conserved phenylalanine or tryptophan at the end of this CDR3 makes a read error likely. The chain uses TRBV12-3 or TRBV12-4 and TRBJ2-5, with D maybe TRBD2 (6 bases). Trimming removed 3 bases at V and 5 bases at J, with 10 bases between. There are 13 residues in the CDR3. Here the CDR3 reads CASSFGGVETQYL. The DNA for the CDR3 is TGTGCCAGCAGTTTCGGGGGAGTGGAGACCCAGTACCTC.

The J gene is TRBJ2-1, the V gene TRBV5-1; no clear D gene. This CDR3 is 13 amino acids long. Deletions cut 3 bases from V and 2 bases from J, with 6 bases between. The germline V gene encodes CDR1 SGHRS and CDR2 YFSETQ. The CDR3 spells CASSSDPYNEQFF. CDR3 DNA: TGCGCCAGCAGCTCGGACCCCTACAATGAGCAGTTCTTC.

The rearrangement uses TRBV29-1 and TRBJ2-1; D possibly corresponds to TRBD2 (6 bases). Trimming took 0 bases from V and 3 from J, leaving 21 bases between them. The CDR3 runs 18 residues. Germline CDR1 is SQVTM and CDR2 is ANQGSEA. The CDR3 sequence is CSVEEGRRSGTFYNEQFF. The CDR3, as DNA: TGCAGCGTTGAAGAGGGACGGAGATCCGGGACTTTCTACAATGAGCAGTTCTTC.

This clonotype was detected many times. The V and J genes are TRBV7-9 and TRBJ2-6, with 14 positions matching TRBD2. V lost 5 bases, J lost 1 base, and 13 bases stayed unmatched. From germline, CDR1 is SEHNR and CDR2 FQNEAQ (reference sequence). This CDR3 is built from 21 residues. CDR3 nucleotide sequence: TGTGCCAGCAGCCTCTTTGACGGGACTAGCGGGAGAAGGTCTGGGGCCAACGTCCTGACTTTC. Translation: CASSLFDGTSGRRSGANVLTF.

This clonotype occurred many times. This rearrangement joins TRBV27 to TRBJ2-3; 13 bases line up with TRBD2. The CDR3 has 16 residues. Germline values: CDR1 MNHEY, CDR2 SMNVEV (reference sequence). V shed 3 bases and J 5 bases; nucleotides not matched to a gene: 5. The CDR3 here is CASSFNRLAGGDTQYF. CDR3 coding DNA: TGTGCCAGCAGTTTCAACCGACTAGCGGGAGGAGATACGCAGTATTTT.

This clonotype was counted between two and nine times. This chain uses TRBV19 with TRBJ2-3; D call uncertain. This CDR3 has 13 amino acids. CDR1 and CDR2 from the germline V gene are LNHDA and SQIVND (reference sequence). Trimming pared 2 bases from V and 3 bases from J, leaving 6 bases between. The CDR3 region is CASSIPRTDTQYF. CDR3 DNA sequence: TGTGCCAGTAGTATACCCCGGACAGATACGCAGTATTTT.

Concerning this clonotype itself: A much larger clone sits a single nucleotide away, making a read error possible. The chain uses TRBV6-2 or TRBV6-3 and TRBJ2-1; D possibly corresponds to TRBD1 (6 bases). V dropped 7 bases and J dropped 9 bases, with 28 bases sitting between them. Germline assignment: CDR1 MNHEY and CDR2 SVGEGT. This CDR3 is built from 17 residues. The CDR3: CASNEKFTGSIRGEQFF. DNA for the CDR3: TGTGCCAGCAATGAAAAGTTTACAGGGAGTATACGTGGTGAGCAGTTCTTC.

There are a few counts of this clonotype. A junction end diverges from the germline sequence, so it may reflect a read error. This chain connects TRBV7-9 to TRBJ1-6; D perhaps matches TRBD1 (5 bases). Germline lookup yields CDR1 SEHNR and CDR2 FQNEAQ (reference sequence). This CDR3 is built from 14 residues. In nucleotides, the CDR3 is TGTGCCAGCAGCTTCGACAGCGGGCCTTCACCCCTCCGCTTT. Its protein is CASSFDSGPSPLRF.

The gene calls are TRBV4-1 and TRBJ2-7, with 14 bases identical to TRBD2. This CDR3 has 15 amino acids. Germline CDR1 is MGHRA and CDR2 is YSYEKL. V gave up 0 bases and J gave up 6 bases; unmatched junction bases: 1. The DNA for the CDR3 is TGCGCCAGCAGCCAAGAAGGACTAGCGGGAGGCGAGCAGTACTTC. The encoded protein is CASSQEGLAGGEQYF.

With respect to this clonotype: A read error is the likely source, as a far larger clone sits one nucleotide away. The CDR3 coding sequence is TGTGCCAGCAGTTTCGGCCCTCGGCAAGAGACCCAGTACTTC. This translates into CASSFGPRQETQYF. The rearrangement links TRBV11-2 to TRBJ2-5; no reliable D call. V was shortened by 6 bases and J by 2 bases, with 13 bases between the two germline ends. Germline CDR1 and CDR2: SGHAT and FQNNGV. CDR3 length: 14 residues.

This clonotype showed up many times. CDR3 in DNA: TGCGCCAGCAGCCCGTTGGACGGCCGGAATGAAAAACTGTTTTTT. It translates to CASSPLDGRNEKLFF. This chain uses TRBV5-1 with TRBJ1-4; the D is unclear. CDR1 is SGHRS and CDR2 is YFSETQ in the germline V gene. Deletions cut 4 bases from V and 5 bases from J, with 15 bases between. This CDR3 is 15 amino acids long. Variable domain in full (rest from reference TRBV5-1 and TRBJ1-4): KAGVTQTPRYLIKTRGQQVTLSCSPISGHRSVSWYQQTPGQGLQFLFEYFSETQRNKGNFPGRFSGRQFSNSRSEMNVSTLELGDSALYLCASSPLDGRNEKLFFGSGTQLSVL.

This clonotype has ten or more counts. This chain connects TRBV11-2 to TRBJ1-3; the match to TRBD1 covers 7 bases. From germline, CDR1 is SGHAT and CDR2 FQNNGV. Unmatched junction bases numbered 5, after V lost 4 bases and J lost 2 bases. The CDR3 spans 15 residues. The CDR3 nucleotides are TGTGCCAGCAGCTATACAGGGGCGACTGGAAACACCATATATTTT. As protein: CASSYTGATGNTIYF.

This clonotype came up many times. The chain recombines TRBV28 with TRBJ1-5, with 10 bases fitting TRBD1. CDR1 is MDHEN and CDR2 is SYDVKM in the germline V gene. CDR3 size: 16 residues. Trimming cost V 3 bases and J 7 bases; bases outside gene matches: 9. For the CDR3, the DNA is TGTGCCAGCAGTTTGGGGCCCGGACAGGGGGACCAGCCCCAGCATTTT. Amino acid sequence: CASSLGPGQGDQPQHF. The full variable domain, completed using reference TRBV28 and TRBJ1-5, is DVKVTQSSRYLVKRTGEKVFLECVQDMDHENMFWYRQDPGLGLRLIYFSYDVKMKEKGDIPEGYSVSREKKERFSLILESASTNQTSMYLCASSLGPGQGDQPQHFGDGTRLSIL.

The chain links TRBV20-1 to TRBJ1-1; D is uncertain. CDR1 is DFQATT and CDR2 is SNEGSKA in the germline V gene (reference sequence). Trimming took 3 bases from V and 3 from J, leaving 20 bases between them. This CDR3 spans 16 amino acids. CDR3 in DNA: TGCAGTGCTAGTCCCATGAAGCCCAACGGGGACACTGAAGCTTTCTTT. Encoded protein: CSASPMKPNGDTEAFF.

There are a few counts of this clonotype. The V call is TRBV3-1, the J call TRBJ2-7; no clear D. With 3 bases removed from V and 3 bases from J, the gap between germline ends came to 3 bases. There are 11 residues in the CDR3. Germline assignment: CDR1 LGHDT and CDR2 YNNKEL (reference sequence). In nucleotides, the CDR3 is TGTGCCAGCAGCCATGTCTACGAGCAGTACTTC. The encoded protein is CASSHVYEQYF.

This clonotype was seen more than once but under ten times. The chain links TRBV6-1 to TRBJ2-3, with TRBD2 matching 11 bases. The V and J ends lost 6 bases and 4 bases, in that order; junction bases with no gene match: 9. CDR1 is MNHNS and CDR2 is SASEGT in the germline V gene. This CDR3 has 16 residues. The CDR3 region is CASRPTSGTKADTQYF. CDR3 DNA: TGTGCCAGCAGACCGACTAGCGGGACCAAGGCAGATACGCAGTATTTT.

The chain uses TRBV6-1 and TRBJ2-7, with D perhaps matching TRBD2 (6 bases). V was shortened by 8 bases and J by 0 bases, with 11 bases between the two germline ends. Germline-derived CDR1 and CDR2 are MNHNS and SASEGT. The length of the CDR3 is 13 residues. In nucleotides, the CDR3 is TGTGCCAGCTCCCGGCGGGACTCCTACGAGCAGTACTTC. It translates to CASSRRDSYEQYF.

The table lists this clonotype with many counts. The chain carries TRBV2 and TRBJ2-1; 7 bases match TRBD2. Germline assignment: CDR1 SNHLY and CDR2 FYNNEI. The J segment lost 6 bases and the V segment lost 7 bases, leaving 12 bases of the junction unmatched. The CDR3 runs 15 residues. In DNA form, the CDR3 reads TGTGCCAGCACCCCCGGCGGGAGCGCTTTCAATGAGCAGTTCTTC. Its translation is CASTPGGSAFNEQFF. Full variable domain (missing parts from reference TRBV2 and TRBJ2-1): EPEVTQTPSHQVTQMGQEVILRCVPISNHLYFYWYRQILGQKVEFLVSFYNNEISEKSEIFDDQFSVERPDGSNFTLKIRSTKLEDSAMYFCASTPGGSAFNEQFFGPGTRLTVL.

This clonotype appeared many times. The chain carries TRBV6-5 and TRBJ2-3, with a possible D match to TRBD1 (6 bases). V lost 2 bases and J 6 bases, leaving 12 bases between the germline ends. CDR1 MNHEY and CDR2 SVGAGI come from the germline V gene. The CDR3 extends over 14 amino acids. The CDR3 sequence is CASSYVRGFDTQYF. CDR3 bases: TGTGCCAGCAGTTACGTCAGGGGTTTCGATACGCAGTATTTT.

The sample holds many counts of this clonotype. The gene calls are TRBV29-1 and TRBJ2-3; no reliable D call. The tail of the sequence fits TRBJ2-5 better, so the J call may be wrong. The CDR3 is made up of 13 amino acids. CDR1 is SQVTM and CDR2 is ANQGSEA in the germline V gene. The DNA of the CDR3 is TGCAGCGTTGAAGCGTCGCAGCGTGGGACCCAGTACTTC. It specifies CSVEASQRGTQYF.

The table lists this clonotype with many counts. The chain uses TRBV15 and TRBJ1-2, with TRBD1 as a possible D gene (6 bases). CDR1 and CDR2 from the germline V gene are LNHNV and YYDKDF (reference sequence). V lost 1 base and J lost 5, with 17 bases in between. CDR3 length equals 16 residues. Here the CDR3 reads CATSRVHPTGYYGYTF. CDR3 coding DNA: TGTGCCACCAGCAGAGTTCACCCTACAGGGTATTATGGCTACACCTTC. Full variable domain (rest looked up from reference TRBV15 and TRBJ1-2): DAMVIQNPRYQVTQFGKPVTLSCSQTLNHNVMYWYQQKSSQAPKLLFHYYDKDFNNEADTPDNFQSRRPNTSFCFLDIRSPGLGDTAMYLCATSRVHPTGYYGYTFGSGTRLTVV.

This clonotype was recorded many times. The chain is built from TRBV12-3 or TRBV12-4 and TRBJ2-5; D is unresolved. V lost 0 bases and J 2 bases, leaving 7 bases between the germline ends. The CDR3 contains 14 residues. In DNA form, the CDR3 reads TGTGCCAGCAGTTTAGCAGGACGACAAGAGACCCAGTACTTC. This sequence encodes CASSLAGRQETQYF.